The clone carrying this T cell receptor (beta chain) was detected a few times. Assay: immunoSEQ multiplex PCR; the TCRdb copy retains only in-frame clones and omits some. The table records 80,000 to 100,000 clones, about 74% of them present only once. The data were obtained in a study of blood T cell repertoires in COVID-19. Study as a whole: The study drew acute and convalescent COVID-19 samples from the United States, Italy and Spain. Nucleic acid was either cDNA or gDNA, and it came from T cells, B-cell-depleted T cells, or PBMCs.

Germline V CDR1 and CDR2: SGDLS, YYNGEE. The trim removed 2 bases at V and 7 bases at J, leaving 9 bases unmatched. The CDR3 covers 16 residues. The specimen was peripheral blood. The source is a man in his 70s with COVID-19, enrolled during active disease. The chain couples TRBV9 to TRBJ2-1; the match to TRBD2 covers 10 bases. The chain's CDR3 is CASSVDPSGSRNEQFF. Here the CDR3 DNA reads TGTGCCAGCAGCGTGGACCCTAGCGGGAGTAGGAATGAGCAGTTCTTC.